Below are 12 T cell receptor beta chains sequenced from a single sample in a study of prognosis after radiotherapy for stage I lung cancer. By two-round multiplex PCR, the TCR beta CDR3 was amplified from genomic DNA. It was primers specific to each TRBV and TRBJ gene that first-round PCR used. TCRdb itself ran the multiplex PCR reads through MiXCR, one entry per CDR3 protein. The sample consists of more than 30,000 distinct CDR3 sequences, around 43% of them appearing once. Sequenced material: PBMCs, taken before or after stereotactic body radiation therapy (not recorded which). These receptors came from a donor aged 50 or older with non-small cell lung cancer.

Note on this clonotype: Given a much more abundant clone one base away, this may be a read error. The gene calls are TRBV14 and TRBJ2-5; 11 bases fit TRBD1. CDR1 and CDR2 from the germline V gene are SGHDN and FVKESK. This CDR3 has 15 residues. J was trimmed by 4 bases and V by 4 bases; bases with no gene match: 5. The CDR3, as DNA: TGTGCCAGCAGCCTTCGGACAGGGGGCTTAGAGACCCAGTACTTC. Encoded protein: CASSLRTGGLETQYF.

In the case of this clonotype: This likely reflects a read error, since a far larger clone is one base away. This chain connects TRBV6-4 to TRBJ2-1; the D gene is possibly TRBD2 (6 bases). The length of the CDR3 is 18 residues. The V end lost 5 bases, the J end lost 7 bases, and 27 bases lay between the germline ends. Germline CDR1 MRHNA, CDR2 SNTAGT. CDR3 sequence (DNA): TGTGCCAGCAGTTCGCTAGCGCGGGGCCTCTCGCTGCTAAATGAGCAGTTCTTC. It yields the protein CASSSLARGLSLLNEQFF.

The CDR3 region is CAIRQTGGTDTQYF. The DNA of the CDR3 is TGTGCCATCAGGCAGACAGGGGGCACAGATACGCAGTATTTT. The chain is built from TRBV10-3 and TRBJ2-3; 8 positions match TRBD1. Germline CDR1 reads ENHRY; CDR2 reads SYGVKD. J was trimmed by 1 base and V by 6 bases; bases with no gene match: 3. CDR3 length: 14 amino acids.

In its sample, this clonotype is medium-sized. The chain has TRBV11-1 and TRBJ1-1; the match to TRBD1 covers 9 bases. The CDR3 consists of 14 residues. V gave up 6 bases and J gave up 10 bases; unmatched junction bases: 12. The germline V gene has CDR1 SGHAT and CDR2 FQDESV (reference sequence). CDR3 in amino acids: CASSPARTGVGAFF. The CDR3 DNA sequence: TGTGCCAGCAGTCCGGCACGGACAGGGGTTGGAGCTTTCTTT.

The CDR3 here is CASSPQTDYYGYTF. The CDR3 DNA reads as TGTGCCAGCAGCCCGCAGACAGATTACTATGGCTACACCTTC. V is TRBV7-9 and J is TRBJ1-2; D possibly corresponds to TRBD1 (5 bases). From germline, CDR1 is SEHNR and CDR2 FQNEAQ (reference sequence). Trimming stripped 5 bases from V and 3 bases from J, with 13 bases between. CDR3 length equals 14 residues.

This clonotype came up many times. The chain joins TRBV10-3 to TRBJ1-1, with 7 bases identical to TRBD1. Germline CDR1 is ENHRY and CDR2 is SYGVKD. V was pared by 10 bases and J by 0 bases, with 5 bases of the junction left unmatched. CDR3 length: 13 amino acids. The CDR3 DNA reads as TGTGCCACTTGGGACAGATTGAACACTGAAGCTTTCTTT. Translated: CATWDRLNTEAFF.

By sample fraction, this clonotype is medium-sized. The chain joins TRBV6-1 to TRBJ2-2; D call uncertain. Looked up from germline, CDR1 is MNHNS and CDR2 is SASEGT. Trimming removed 5 bases at V and 2 bases at J, with 15 bases between. The CDR3 has 16 amino acids. CDR3: CASSPRASLNTGELFF. The CDR3 DNA reads as TGTGCCAGCAGTCCACGGGCCTCTCTTAACACCGGGGAGCTGTTTTTT.

The rearrangement links TRBV25-1 to TRBJ2-1; TRBD1 or TRBD2 may be the D gene (5 bases each). Trimming stripped 10 bases from V and 6 bases from J, with 22 bases between. Germline loops: CDR1 MGHDK, CDR2 SYGVNS. This CDR3 is built from 15 residues. The CDR3 DNA reads as TGTGCCACCAATTGGGACGGAGCCTCCCTCAATGAGCAGTTCTTC. It is translated as CATNWDGASLNEQFF.

The chain employs TRBV2 and TRBJ2-3; TRBD1 agrees at 9 bases. Germline values: CDR1 SNHLY, CDR2 FYNNEI. Trimming cost V 8 bases and J 3 bases; bases outside gene matches: 3. This CDR3 contains 13 residues. The CDR3 DNA is TGTGCCAGCCTGGGACAGGGTACAGATACGCAGTATTTT. It translates to CASLGQGTDTQYF.

This clonotype is classed as medium-sized. V gene TRBV12-3 or TRBV12-4 combines with J gene TRBJ2-3; 8 nucleotides align to TRBD2. This CDR3 is 14 amino acids long. J was trimmed by 2 bases and V by 5 bases; bases with no gene match: 3. CDR3 in DNA: TGTGCCAGCAGTCGTAGCGGGAACACAGATACGCAGTATTTT. Its protein is CASSRSGNTDTQYF.

This clonotype was detected ten times or more. The chain joins TRBV20-1 to TRBJ2-2, with 10 bases matching TRBD1. This CDR3 has 14 amino acids. Germline lookup yields CDR1 DFQATT and CDR2 SNEGSKA (reference sequence). The V and J ends lost 6 bases and 4 bases, in that order; junction bases with no gene match: 5. CDR3 amino acids: CSAPGQGSTGELFF. CDR3 DNA: TGCAGTGCGCCGGGACAGGGGTCCACCGGGGAGCTGTTTTTT.

To note about this clonotype: Germline and junction disagree at one end, which may indicate a read error. The chain is built from TRBV6-1 and TRBJ1-1; unclear D gene. Germline CDR1 MNHNS, CDR2 SASEGT. This CDR3 contains 13 residues. The CDR3 nucleotides are TGTGCCAGCACGAGGGCTATGAACACTCAAGCTTTCTTT. Protein sequence: CASTRAMNTQAFF.